This T cell receptor (beta chain) was sequenced for a study of control samples from healthy donors and cancer patients. Generated by immunoSEQ multiplex PCR, the TCRdb table keeps only in-frame clones and is missing some. The sample includes around 75,000 clones, around 94% seen only once; the top ten take over 4.5%. The length of the CDR3 is 16 residues. With 5 bases removed from V and 5 bases from J, the gap between germline ends came to 20 bases. Looked up from germline, CDR1 is SGHKS and CDR2 is YYEKEE (reference sequence). The sequence was obtained from an older woman in good health. Sequenced: blood. The chain employs TRBV5-5 and TRBJ1-5; D might be TRBD1 (6 bases). The CDR3 DNA is TGTGCCAGCAGGCAGGTCGACAGGATAACCCATCAGCCCCAGCATTTT. Protein: CASRQVDRITHQPQHF. Full variable domain (missing parts from reference TRBV5-5 and TRBJ1-5): DAGVTQSPTHLIKTRGQQVTLRCSPISGHKSVSWYQQVLGQGPQFIFQYYEKEERGRGNFPDRFSARQFPNYSSELNVNALLLGDSALYLCASRQVDRITHQPQHFGDGTRLSIL.